These 32 T cell receptor beta chains share one sample of origin, sequenced in a study of identical twins. TCRdb ran MiXCR on the 5' RACE reads and lists one entry per CDR3 protein. The repertoire has 550,000 to 700,000 distinct CDR3 sequences, 21% of them found once; the top ten carry around 4.5%. These same data were also listed under a study on T cells expressing NK-cell markers.

Sequenced sample: PBMCs. Receptors originate from a woman under 30 in good health.

This clonotype was counted only a few times. The V gene is TRBV5-1, the J gene TRBJ2-7; perhaps TRBD2 as D (6 bases). The CDR3 has 15 residues. The germline CDR1 and CDR2 sequences are SGHRS and YFSETQ. With 4 bases removed from V and 6 bases from J, the gap between germline ends came to 20 bases. DNA for the CDR3: TGCGCCAGCAGCGCGGGGTCCAGCCTACCCGCCGAGCAGTACTTC. Amino acids: CASSAGSSLPAEQYF.

This clonotype was observed many times. The chain has TRBV20-1 and TRBJ1-6; 7 positions agree with TRBD1. Per germline, CDR1 DFQATT and CDR2 SNEGSKA (reference sequence). V lost 2 bases to trimming and J lost 9 bases; unmatched junction nucleotides: 7. CDR3 length: 14 amino acids. CDR3 sequence (DNA): TGCAGTGCTAGAACAGGGGTTTTGCGTTCACCCCTCCACTTT. Its protein is CSARTGVLRSPLHF.

This clonotype was picked up a small number of times. V and J are TRBV6-1 and TRBJ2-3, with 9 bases fitting TRBD1. CDR3 length: 14 residues. The V gene end was trimmed by 6 bases and the J gene end by 3 bases; junction bases not matched to a gene: 4. Germline loops: CDR1 MNHNS, CDR2 SASEGT. CDR3 sequence reads: CASRDRGLTDTQYF. The CDR3 DNA reads as TGTGCCAGCAGGGACAGGGGCTTGACAGATACGCAGTATTTT.

The V and J genes are TRBV9 and TRBJ2-1; D is possibly TRBD1 or TRBD2 (5 bases each). V lost 0 bases to trimming and J lost 6 bases, with 13 bases between them. The length of the CDR3 is 15 residues. Per the germline V gene, CDR1 is SGDLS and CDR2 is YYNGEE. This CDR3 is CASSVGIGTPNEQFF. Written as DNA, the CDR3 is TGTGCCAGCAGCGTAGGTATCGGGACGCCCAATGAGCAGTTCTTC.

This clonotype was observed at least ten times. The chain carries TRBV7-9 and TRBJ1-3, with D uncertain. The CDR3 runs 10 residues. V dropped 7 bases and J dropped 4 bases, with 2 bases sitting between them. Germline CDR1 is SEHNR and CDR2 is FQNEAQ (reference sequence). This chain's CDR3 is CASTGNTIYF. The CDR3 DNA follows: TGTGCCAGCACCGGAAACACCATATATTTT.

This clonotype appeared a few times. The CDR3 sequence is CASSSTGTNSPLHF. DNA of the CDR3: TGTGCCAGCAGCTCGACAGGGACTAATTCACCCCTCCACTTT. The V gene is TRBV5-5, the J gene TRBJ1-6, with 7 bases identical to TRBD1. Germline CDR1 and CDR2: SGHKS and YYEKEE (reference sequence). There are 14 residues in the CDR3. With V trimmed by 3 bases and J by 6 bases, 3 bases remained unmatched.

The count of this clonotype is one. The chain recombines TRBV6-1 with TRBJ2-7; the match to TRBD1 covers 8 bases. CDR3 size: 14 residues. Germline CDR1 reads MNHNS; CDR2 reads SASEGT. The trim removed 6 bases at V and 5 bases at J, leaving 9 bases unmatched. As DNA, the CDR3 is TGTGCCAGCAGACCCACACAGGACAGGGACGAGCAGTACTTC. As protein: CASRPTQDRDEQYF.

This clonotype has only a few counts. The chain combines TRBV5-1 with TRBJ1-2; D not certain. This CDR3 contains 14 residues. Germline V CDR1 and CDR2: SGHRS, YFSETQ. V lost 0 bases to trimming and J lost 4 bases, with 10 bases between them. CDR3 sequence: CASSLVVNSYGYTF. The CDR3 nucleotides read TGCGCCAGCAGCTTGGTTGTCAATAGCTATGGCTACACCTTC.

The chain joins TRBV5-1 to TRBJ2-7; 7 nucleotides match TRBD1. The germline CDR1 and CDR2 sequences are SGHRS and YFSETQ. J lost 0 bases, V lost 3 bases, and 6 bases had no gene match. The length of the CDR3 is 15 residues. The CDR3 reads CASSSTGKASYEQYF. DNA of the CDR3: TGCGCCAGCAGCTCGACAGGGAAGGCCTCCTACGAGCAGTACTTC.

This clonotype was counted a few times. The rearrangement links TRBV20-1 to TRBJ1-2; tentative D call: TRBD1 (5 bases). The germline V gene has CDR1 DFQATT and CDR2 SNEGSKA (reference sequence). Trimming left V 6 bases short and J 6 bases short, with 14 bases between. CDR3 length: 12 amino acids. This CDR3 is CSAYRDPHGYTF. The CDR3 DNA follows: TGCAGTGCCTACCGGGACCCACATGGCTACACCTTC.

The chain couples TRBV20-1 to TRBJ2-2, with D unclear. The CDR3 loop spans 11 amino acids. From germline, CDR1 is DFQATT and CDR2 SNEGSKA (reference sequence). V lost 2 bases to trimming and J lost 8 bases, with 6 bases between them. DNA of the CDR3: TGCAGTGCTAGATTTAGGGGGGAGCTGTTTTTT. Translated, it gives CSARFRGELFF.

The chain combines TRBV20-1 with TRBJ2-1; 11 bases map to TRBD2. V trimming: 2 bases; J trimming: 9 bases; junction bases outside the gene matches: 6. CDR3 length: 14 residues. Germline V lookup: CDR1 DFQATT, CDR2 SNEGSKA (reference sequence). In DNA, the CDR3 is TGCAGTGCTAGATCTACTAGCGGGAGTTTTGAGCAGTTCTTC. Translation gives CSARSTSGSFEQFF.

The chain recombines TRBV29-1 with TRBJ1-2, with a tentative D call TRBD1 (6 bases). CDR3 length: 11 amino acids. CDR1 SQVTM and CDR2 ANQGSEA come from the germline V gene. Trimming stripped 7 bases from V and 8 bases from J, with 14 bases between. The DNA of the CDR3 is TGCAGCGACGGAGGGGGGTACGGCTACACCTTC. Amino acid sequence: CSDGGGYGYTF.

The chain couples TRBV7-3 to TRBJ2-7, with D perhaps being TRBD1 or TRBD2 (5 bases each). The V end was cut by 2 bases, the J end by 0 bases, with 8 bases between. The germline CDR1 and CDR2 sequences are SGHTA and FQGTGA. The length of the CDR3 is 14 residues. This CDR3 reads CASSLEGFSYEQYF. In DNA form, the CDR3 reads TGTGCCAGCAGCTTAGAGGGGTTCTCCTACGAGCAGTACTTC.

The rearrangement links TRBV10-3 to TRBJ1-5; no clear D. CDR3 length: 13 residues. CDR1 ENHRY and CDR2 SYGVKD come from the germline V gene. V lost 6 bases and J 8 bases, leaving 14 bases between the germline ends. The DNA of the CDR3 is TGTGCCATCAGACGGGCAATTGAGGAGCCCCAGCATTTT. It specifies CAIRRAIEEPQHF.

This clonotype was recorded at least ten times. The chain recombines TRBV20-1 with TRBJ1-4; TRBD1 might be the D (5 bases). V lost 3 bases and J 1 base, leaving 6 bases between the germline ends. The germline V gene encodes CDR1 DFQATT and CDR2 SNEGSKA (reference sequence). This CDR3 has 13 residues. The CDR3 region is CSARDITNEKLFF. The CDR3 DNA reads as TGCAGTGCTAGGGACATAACTAATGAAAAACTGTTTTTT.

The V and J genes are TRBV30 and TRBJ2-1; 7 bases agree with TRBD2. The CDR3 consists of 16 residues. Germline CDR1 is GTSNPN and CDR2 is SVGIG (reference sequence). V was clipped by 1 base and J by 4 bases; unmatched bases: 10. DNA of the CDR3: TGTGCCTGGAGTGGGCCTAGCGGCAGAAGGTACAATGAGCAGTTCTTC. Translation gives CAWSGPSGRRYNEQFF.

V is TRBV4-3 and J is TRBJ2-1; TRBD2 matches at 7 bases. CDR3 size: 16 residues. The V gene end was trimmed by 5 bases and the J gene end by 2 bases; junction bases not matched to a gene: 9. Germline V gene sequence: CDR1 LGHNA, CDR2 YSLEER. CDR3 nucleotide sequence: TGCGCCAGCAGCAAAATCGGGACTAACACCTACAATGAGCAGTTCTTC. Its protein product is CASSKIGTNTYNEQFF.

This clonotype was counted at least ten times. The chain recombines TRBV7-3 with TRBJ2-6; 7 bases map to TRBD1. The CDR3 spans 17 residues. The germline V gene has CDR1 SGHTA and CDR2 FQGTGA. J was trimmed by 2 bases and V by 2 bases; bases with no gene match: 6. The CDR3 DNA sequence: TGTGCCAGCAGCTTATTGGACAGGTCAGCTGGGGCCAACGTCCTGACTTTC. It encodes CASSLLDRSAGANVLTF.

This clonotype was counted a few times. The rearrangement uses TRBV15 and TRBJ2-3; D not resolved. This CDR3 contains 14 residues. Between the trimmed V and J ends, which lost 0 bases and 4 bases, there was a span of 8 bases. The germline CDR1 and CDR2 sequences are LNHNV and YYDKDF (reference sequence). For the CDR3, the DNA is TGTGCCACCAGCAGAGAGGCCGGGTCAGATACGCAGTATTTT. It yields the protein CATSREAGSDTQYF.

This clonotype was observed a handful of times. The chain has TRBV6-1 and TRBJ2-3; tentatively, D is TRBD2 (5 bases). The CDR3 is made up of 15 amino acids. The V and J ends lost 4 bases and 2 bases respectively, with 13 bases between them. Germline CDR1 reads MNHNS; CDR2 reads SASEGT. The CDR3 reads CASSGAGLSTDTQYF. The CDR3 DNA reads as TGTGCCAGCAGTGGGGCGGGCCTATCCACAGATACGCAGTATTTT.

The chain couples TRBV7-2 to TRBJ2-1; no clear D. The V and J ends lost 5 bases and 9 bases respectively, with 20 bases between them. Germline CDR1 SGHTA, CDR2 FQGNSA. This CDR3 is 15 amino acids long. CDR3 bases: TGTGCCAGCAGCGCTTTATTCAGTACCAACGGTGAGCAGTTCTTC. Protein: CASSALFSTNGEQFF.

This chain uses TRBV5-1 with TRBJ1-2, with D perhaps matching TRBD1 (5 bases). There are 15 residues in the CDR3. V shed 3 bases and J shed 8 bases, with 20 bases lying between them. CDR1 is SGHRS, CDR2 YFSETQ, per germline. CDR3 DNA: TGCGCCAGCAGCTCCCGTCTAGGGGACGATCGGGGCTACACCTTC. Protein sequence: CASSSRLGDDRGYTF.

This clonotype was seen at least ten times. The chain uses TRBV5-1 and TRBJ2-3; D call uncertain. Trimming cost V 5 bases and J 5 bases, with 12 bases left between them. CDR1 and CDR2 (germline): SGHRS, YFSETQ. There are 13 residues in the CDR3. The CDR3 bases are TGCGCCAGCAGGTCCCAACAAAGAGATACGCAGTATTTT. This codes for CASRSQQRDTQYF.

The rearrangement uses TRBV6-5 and TRBJ2-7, with D perhaps TRBD2 (6 bases). CDR1 and CDR2 (germline): MNHEY, SVGAGI. The CDR3 runs to 16 residues. V was cut by 3 bases and J by 6 bases, with 21 bases left in between. DNA of the CDR3: TGTGCCAGCAGTTATGGTGGAGGGCTTGGTACGGGCGAGCAGTACTTC. Its protein product is CASSYGGGLGTGEQYF.

The rearrangement uses TRBV12-5 and TRBJ2-3; 8 positions match TRBD2. Germline V gene lookup returns CDR1 LGHNT and CDR2 FRNRAP. The length of the CDR3 is 16 residues. Unmatched junction bases numbered 5, after V lost 1 base and J lost 2 bases. For the CDR3, the DNA is TGTGCTAGTGGTTTGGGATTAGCGGGATTCACAGATACGCAGTATTTT. It specifies CASGLGLAGFTDTQYF.

This sequence joins TRBV28 and TRBJ2-1; no clear D gene. V was cut by 7 bases and J by 4 bases, with 11 bases left in between. The CDR3 has 13 amino acids. Germline loops: CDR1 MDHEN, CDR2 SYDVKM. The CDR3 sequence: CASTDKIYNEQFF. The CDR3 region has the DNA TGTGCCAGCACCGACAAGATATACAATGAGCAGTTCTTC.

CDR3 sequence (DNA): TGTGCCAGCAGCTTAGGCCTCTCGCCGTACCAAGAGACCCAGTACTTC. This translates into CASSLGLSPYQETQYF. The chain employs TRBV7-6 and TRBJ2-5, with D uncertain. V was shortened by 1 base and J by 0 bases, with 12 bases between the two germline ends. Germline-derived CDR1 and CDR2 are SGHVS and FNYEAQ. The CDR3 spans 16 residues.

The CDR3: CASSFLSGGQYF. DNA of the CDR3: TGCGCCAGCAGCTTCCTAAGTGGTGGGCAGTATTTT. The rearrangement uses TRBV5-1 and TRBJ2-3; D remains ambiguous. Germline V CDR1 and CDR2: SGHRS, YFSETQ. V was pared by 2 bases and J by 11 bases, with 12 bases between. The CDR3 contains 12 residues.

The CDR3 DNA reads TGTGCCAGCAGCCCGACTAGCGAACACGAGCAGTACTTC. Encoded protein: CASSPTSEHEQYF. The V and J genes are TRBV7-9 and TRBJ2-7, with 8 bases lining up with TRBD2. This CDR3 is built from 13 residues. Losses at the gene ends were 5 bases for V and 5 bases for J; bases not matched to a gene: 5. CDR1 SEHNR and CDR2 FQNEAQ come from the germline V gene (reference sequence).

This clonotype came up a few times. The rearrangement links TRBV9 to TRBJ2-4, with D hard to call. The CDR3 runs to 14 residues. Germline lookup yields CDR1 SGDLS and CDR2 YYNGEE. V shed 5 bases and J shed 6 bases, with 15 bases lying between them. The CDR3 region has the DNA TGTGCCAGCAGTTACGACTCCTTCACAAACATTCAGTACTTC. Translating gives CASSYDSFTNIQYF.

The chain couples TRBV12-3 or TRBV12-4 to TRBJ2-7; tentatively, D is TRBD1 (6 bases). CDR3 length: 14 residues. Trimming took 6 bases from V and 2 from J, leaving 14 bases between them. In nucleotides, the CDR3 is TGTGCCAGCAGACAGGGCCCGGCCACCTACGAGCAGTACTTC. This gives the protein CASRQGPATYEQYF.